Presented here are 22 T cell receptor beta chains from one specimen sequenced in a study of control samples from healthy donors and cancer patients. Profiled with immunoSEQ multiplex PCR; TCRdb holds only in-frame clones, not every one. The data contain under 150,000 clones, more than 75% of them singletons. Sequencing used blood. These TCRs come from a man aged 60 to 75 in good health.

This sequence joins TRBV7-2 and TRBJ1-2, with TRBD1 identical over 9 bases. The CDR3 totals 19 residues. Trimming removed 2 bases from V and 0 bases from J; junction bases left unmatched: 13. Germline-derived CDR1 and CDR2 are SGHTA and FQGNSA. CDR3 sequence reads: CASSLRGQGLTIANYGYTF. The CDR3 DNA reads TGTGCCAGCAGCTTAAGGGGACAGGGCCTTACAATCGCTAACTATGGCTACACCTTC.

J is TRBJ1-5 and V is TRBV28, with TRBD1 identical over 7 bases. Germline CDR1 MDHEN, CDR2 SYDVKM. The length of the CDR3 is 15 residues. J gave up 4 bases and V 4 bases, and 7 bases lay outside the gene matches. The CDR3 nucleotides read TGTGCCAGCAGTTACTCCAGGGGGTCAAATCAGCCCCAGCATTTT. As protein: CASSYSRGSNQPQHF.

V and J are TRBV7-2 and TRBJ2-1, with TRBD2 matching over 11 bases. Germline CDR1 is SGHTA and CDR2 is FQGNSA. The CDR3 covers 15 residues. The J segment lost 3 bases and the V segment lost 5 bases, leaving 3 bases of the junction unmatched. The CDR3 bases are TGTGCCAGCAGCCCACTAGCGGGGGTCTACAATGAGCAGTTCTTC. It is translated as CASSPLAGVYNEQFF.

This chain links TRBV19 with TRBJ1-1; the D gene is possibly TRBD1 (5 bases). With 9 bases removed from V and 3 bases from J, the gap between germline ends came to 17 bases. CDR1 is LNHDA and CDR2 is SQIVND in the germline V gene (reference sequence). The CDR3 extends over 14 amino acids. The CDR3 loop reads CASHAGTPYTEAFF. CDR3 DNA sequence: TGTGCCAGCCACGCAGGGACGCCCTACACTGAAGCTTTCTTT.

V gene TRBV7-3 combines with J gene TRBJ2-5; D not resolved. In germline, CDR1 is SGHTA, CDR2 FQGTGA. Deletions cut 5 bases from V and 4 bases from J, with 11 bases between. There are 13 residues in the CDR3. Here the CDR3 DNA reads TGTGCCAGCAGCCCCACGATTGGAGAGACCCAGTACTTC. The encoded protein is CASSPTIGETQYF.

The gene calls are TRBV19 and TRBJ2-3, with 13 bases lining up with TRBD2. The CDR3 spans 15 residues. Unmatched junction bases numbered 7, after V lost 10 bases and J lost 3 bases. Looked up from germline, CDR1 is LNHDA and CDR2 is SQIVND (reference sequence). The CDR3 nucleotides are TGTGCCACCTCACTAGCGGGGGGGATGACAGATACGCAGTATTTT. Its protein product is CATSLAGGMTDTQYF.

The chain recombines TRBV6-5 with TRBJ1-1; a possible D gene is TRBD1 (5 bases). The CDR3 runs 13 residues. CDR1 and CDR2 from the germline V gene are MNHEY and SVGAGI. V was cut by 10 bases and J by 5 bases, with 17 bases left in between. The CDR3 nucleotides are TGTGCCACCATGGGGATGGGGGGAACTGAAGCTTTCTTT. It yields the protein CATMGMGGTEAFF.

CDR3 region: CASSSPQGAGYGYTF. For the CDR3, the DNA is TGTGCCAGCAGTAGCCCTCAGGGGGCAGGCTATGGCTACACCTTC. The rearrangement links TRBV6-5 to TRBJ1-2; 8 bases match TRBD1. Germline V gene lookup returns CDR1 MNHEY and CDR2 SVGAGI. The CDR3 extends over 15 amino acids. J lost 4 bases, V lost 5 bases, and 9 bases had no gene match.

This clone was seen a single time. V gene TRBV19 combines with J gene TRBJ1-3, with D unresolved. In germline, CDR1 is LNHDA, CDR2 SQIVND (reference sequence). The ends were cut back, 2 bases at V and 0 bases at J, with 8 bases in the middle. This CDR3 comprises 15 residues. CDR3 sequence (DNA): TGTGCCAGTAGTATATTGGCAGACTCTGGAAACACCATATATTTT. Protein product: CASSILADSGNTIYF.

The J gene is TRBJ2-3, the V gene TRBV28; D remains ambiguous. CDR3 size: 12 residues. The V end was cut by 2 bases, the J end by 4 bases, with 4 bases between. Germline V gives CDR1 MDHEN, CDR2 SYDVKM. The CDR3 DNA is TGTGCCAGCAGTTTAAGATCAGATACGCAGTATTTT. This sequence encodes CASSLRSDTQYF.

V gene TRBV7-9 combines with J gene TRBJ1-6; 7 bases fit TRBD1. The V segment lost 4 bases and the J segment 10 bases; nucleotides outside the gene matches: 7. The CDR3 totals 14 residues. Germline V gene lookup returns CDR1 SEHNR and CDR2 FQNEAQ (reference sequence). CDR3 protein: CASSSGGSWSPLHF. In DNA form, the CDR3 reads TGTGCCAGCAGCTCAGGGGGATCTTGGTCACCCCTCCACTTT.

This sequence joins TRBV6-5 and TRBJ2-3, with D unclear. The ends were cut back, 6 bases at V and 2 bases at J, with 12 bases in the middle. The germline gives CDR1 MNHEY, CDR2 SVGAGI. The CDR3 contains 14 residues. This chain's CDR3 is CASRGITYTDTQYF. CDR3 bases: TGTGCCAGCAGGGGTATCACTTACACAGATACGCAGTATTTT.

This sequence joins TRBV7-2 and TRBJ1-2; 7 positions agree with TRBD1. This CDR3 is built from 14 residues. J was trimmed by 4 bases and V by 5 bases; bases with no gene match: 7. The germline gives CDR1 SGHTA, CDR2 FQGNSA. The CDR3 DNA sequence: TGTGCCAGCAGCGGGTACAGGGGAACCTATGGCTACACCTTC. Protein product: CASSGYRGTYGYTF. Supplemented by reference TRBV7-2 and TRBJ1-2, the full variable domain reads GAGVSQSPSNKVTEKGKDVELRCDPISGHTALYWYRQSLGQGLEFLIYFQGNSAPDKSGLPSDRFSAERTGGSVSTLTIQRTQQEDSAVYLCASSGYRGTYGYTFGSGTRLTVV.

This clone was counted once. The chain uses TRBV19 and TRBJ2-2; 7 nucleotides line up with TRBD1. Germline lookup yields CDR1 LNHDA and CDR2 SQIVND (reference sequence). The CDR3 spans 15 residues. V gave up 6 bases and J gave up 0 bases; unmatched junction bases: 4. The CDR3 DNA is TGTGCCAGTAGGAGACAGGGCTCGAACACCGGGGAGCTGTTTTTT. This translates into CASRRQGSNTGELFF.

The rearrangement links TRBV6-6 to TRBJ1-1; D perhaps matches TRBD1 (6 bases). Trimming pared 5 bases from V and 0 bases from J, leaving 13 bases between. The CDR3 spans 15 residues. Germline V gene lookup returns CDR1 MNHNY and CDR2 SVGAGI (reference sequence). In DNA, the CDR3 is TGTGCCAGCAGTACCCAGGACAGATTGAACACTGAAGCTTTCTTT. Encoded protein: CASSTQDRLNTEAFF.

V usage is TRBV14 and J usage is TRBJ2-7; no firm D call. The CDR3 is 12 residues long. Germline V gene data show CDR1 as SGHDN and CDR2 as FVKESK. V shed 4 bases and J shed 6 bases, with 10 bases lying between them. CDR3 sequence (DNA): TGTGCCAGCAGCCCTACGTTTTCCGAGCAGTACTTC. It translates to CASSPTFSEQYF.

This clone was picked up a small number of times. CDR3 DNA: TGTGCCAGTCTCCCATCACTAGCGGGGGCCGTCTTACAGTACTTC. It encodes CASLPSLAGAVLQYF. The V call is TRBV2, the J call TRBJ2-7; TRBD2 aligns across 11 bases. V shed 9 bases, J shed 10 bases, and the junction held 17 bases outside the gene matches. The CDR3 contains 15 residues. Germline CDR1 and CDR2: SNHLY and FYNNEI. Complete variable domain (other parts from reference TRBV2 and TRBJ2-7): EPEVTQTPSHQVTQMGQEVILRCVPISNHLYFYWYRQILGQKVEFLVSFYNNEISEKSEIFDDQFSVERPDGSNFTLKIRSTKLEDSAMYFCASLPSLAGAVLQYFGPGTRLTVT.

The genes are TRBV9 and TRBJ2-7; 7 bases fit TRBD2. Germline-derived CDR1 and CDR2 are SGDLS and YYNGEE. This CDR3 contains 15 residues. The trim removed 3 bases at V and 3 bases at J, leaving 9 bases unmatched. In nucleotides, the CDR3 is TGTGCCAGCAGCGCTGGGCGGGGGACCCACTACGAGCAGTACTTC. Translating gives CASSAGRGTHYEQYF.

This clone occurred a few times. The V gene is TRBV19, the J gene TRBJ2-3; tentatively, D is TRBD1 (7 bases). This CDR3 spans 14 amino acids. Trimming left V 5 bases short and J 5 bases short, with 14 bases between. Germline CDR1 reads LNHDA; CDR2 reads SQIVND (reference sequence). The CDR3, as DNA: TGTGCCAGTAGTTCAGCCAGGGGGGTAGATACGCAGTATTTT. This translates into CASSSARGVDTQYF.

The chain recombines TRBV12-3 or TRBV12-4 with TRBJ2-4; D is uncertain. There are 13 residues in the CDR3. The ends were cut back, 2 bases at V and 9 bases at J, with 11 bases in the middle. The DNA of the CDR3 is TGTGCCAGCAGTTTAAAAGGGTCAGGCATTCAGTACTTC. Its protein product is CASSLKGSGIQYF.

Points on this clone: A junction end diverges from the germline sequence, so it may reflect a read error. The J gene is TRBJ1-1, the V gene TRBV3-1 (or the pseudogene TRBV3-2), with no clear D. Germline CDR1 and CDR2: LGHDT and YNNKEL (reference sequence). This CDR3 is 14 amino acids long. CDR3 bases: TGTGCCAGCAGTCAAGGCGGGATCTTTGGTGAAGCTTTCTTT. Translating gives CASSQGGIFGEAFF.

The chain combines TRBV5-1 with TRBJ1-6; no reliable D call. CDR3 size: 14 residues. Trimming took 2 bases from V and 10 from J, leaving 13 bases between them. Looked up from germline, CDR1 is SGHRS and CDR2 is YFSETQ. The CDR3 DNA sequence: TGCGCCAGCAGCTTAGAGTACCTGCGGTCACCCCTCCACTTT. Translated, it gives CASSLEYLRSPLHF.